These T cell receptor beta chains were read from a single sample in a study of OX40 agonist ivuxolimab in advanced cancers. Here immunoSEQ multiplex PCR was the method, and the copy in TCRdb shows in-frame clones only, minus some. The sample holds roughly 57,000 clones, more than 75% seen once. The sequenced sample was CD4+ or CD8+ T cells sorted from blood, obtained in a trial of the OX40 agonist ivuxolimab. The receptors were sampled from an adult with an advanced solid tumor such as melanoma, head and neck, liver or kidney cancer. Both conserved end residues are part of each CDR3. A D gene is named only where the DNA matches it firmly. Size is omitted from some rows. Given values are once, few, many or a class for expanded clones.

TGTGCCAGCAGCATAAGTGACAGGTTCTCTGGAAACACCATATATTTT	CASSISDRFSGNTIYF	-	TRBV7-9	TRBJ1-3	-
TGTGCCAGCAGCGTAGTAATTGGGGGGGCGAGCACTGAAGCTTTCTTT	CASSVVIGGASTEAFF	-	TRBV9	TRBJ1-1	-
TGTGCCAGCAGTGGTCCCCCTTACAGGGGGCGTGGAAACACCATATATTTT	CASSGPPYRGRGNTIYF	-	TRBV2	TRBJ1-3	TRBD1
TGTGCCAGCAGCTTGGCGGGGGGGCCTTCCCCCTACAATGAGCAGTTCTTC	CASSLAGGPSPYNEQFF	once	TRBV5-5	TRBJ2-1	TRBD2
TGTGCCAGCAGCCGACAGGGGATCTCCGGGGAGCTGTTTTTT	CASSRQGISGELFF	-	TRBV7-9	TRBJ2-2	TRBD1
TGCGCCAGCAGCTTGGCCTCGGGAGGCAATTCACCCCTCCACTTT	CASSLASGGNSPLHF	-	TRBV5-1	TRBJ1-6	-
TGTGCCAGCAGCCCCCGGGGTAGCCGAGTGGGAGATACGCAGTATTTT	CASSPRGSRVGDTQYF	-	TRBV4-2	TRBJ2-3	-
TGTGCCAGCAGTGAGCGAGGGGCAACTAATGAAAAACTGTTTTTT	CASSERGATNEKLFF	-	TRBV27	TRBJ1-4	-
TGTGCCAGCAGCTTAGCGGGCCAGCAGCCCCAGCATTTT	CASSLAGQQPQHF	-	TRBV7-8	TRBJ1-5	-
TGTGCCAGCCTGGTGCGCGCGGGCTACAATGAGCAGTTCTTC	CASLVRAGYNEQFF	-	TRBV27	TRBJ2-1	-
TGTGCCAGCAGCCCTGGACTAGCGGGGGGGCAGCGGGAGACCCAGTACTTC	CASSPGLAGGQRETQYF	once	TRBV7-2	TRBJ2-5	TRBD2
TGTGCCAGCAGCTTTGACCCCTCTGGGGCCAACGTCCTGACTTTC	CASSFDPSGANVLTF	-	TRBV5-5	TRBJ2-6	-
TGTGCCAGCAGCTTCTGGTTGAACACCGGGGAGCTGTTTTTT	CASSFWLNTGELFF	-	TRBV5-5	TRBJ2-2	-
TGTGCCAGCAGCTTAACTAGCGGGGCAGATACGCAGTATTTT	CASSLTSGADTQYF	-	TRBV7-2	TRBJ2-3	TRBD2
TGCGCCAGCAGCCCCGGACAGGGAATCATGAACGAGCAGTACTTC	CASSPGQGIMNEQYF	-	TRBV5-1	TRBJ2-7	TRBD1
TGTGCCAGCAGTACCCGACAGGGCAGAACTGAAGCTTTCTTT	CASSTRQGRTEAFF	-	TRBV6-1	TRBJ1-1	TRBD1
TGTGCCAGTAGTATGGTGGCGGGAGGGTCCTACAATGAGCAGTTCTTC	CASSMVAGGSYNEQFF	-	TRBV19	TRBJ2-1	TRBD2
TGTGCCAGCAGCTCCACGGCGTTTCGCCGGTCACTACTAACCACAGATACGCAGTATTTT	CASSSTAFRRSLLTTDTQYF	-	TRBV7-6	TRBJ2-3	-
TGTGCCAGCAGCAAATCTACTACAGGCCCGTTAGAGACCCAGTACTTC	CASSKSTTGPLETQYF	-	TRBV21-1	TRBJ2-5	-
TGTGCCAGCTCACCACGACAGGAGCAGGGTGGCTACACCTTC	CASSPRQEQGGYTF	-	TRBV18	TRBJ1-2	-
TGTGCCAGGGCACCTAGGGAGAAGGAGACCCAGTACTTC	CARAPREKETQYF	-	TRBV6-4	TRBJ2-5	-
TGTGCCAGCAGCTTCCGAGACAGGGGCCACGGGGGCTACACCTTC	CASSFRDRGHGGYTF	-	TRBV7-2	TRBJ1-2	TRBD1
TGTGCCACCAGCAGAGAAGGCGGGACAGGGAATATGTTCCACGAGCAGTACTTC	CATSREGGTGNMFHEQYF	-	TRBV15	TRBJ2-7	TRBD1
TGTGCCACCTTAGGGGAGGTGGATAATGAGCAGTTCTTC	CATLGEVDNEQFF	-	TRBV28	TRBJ2-1	-
TGTGCCAGCAGCTTATCAGGGGACGGCTACACCTTC	CASSLSGDGYTF	few	TRBV11-3	TRBJ1-2	-
TGCGCCAGCAGCTTGGCCGGCGGGAGCTCGACCAAAAACATTCAGTACTTC	CASSLAGGSSTKNIQYF	-	TRBV5-1	TRBJ2-4	TRBD2
TGTGCCAGCAGTGAAGCCCCGAGTGGCTACACCTTC	CASSEAPSGYTF	-	TRBV2	TRBJ1-2	-
TGTGCCAGCGGGGAGGCGTTTAGCAATCAGCCCCAGCATTTT	CASGEAFSNQPQHF	few	TRBV2	TRBJ1-5	-
TGTGCCAGCAGCTCACAATCACGGGACAGGGCCCACTTCTACGAGCAGTACTTC	CASSSQSRDRAHFYEQYF	few	TRBV5-6	TRBJ2-7	TRBD1
TGTGCCAGCAGCTTACCGTTGGCGGGACGGCAGGATGGCTACACCTTC	CASSLPLAGRQDGYTF	-	TRBV7-8	TRBJ1-2	-
TGTGCCAGCATTGGGACACTTACATACAATGAGCAGTTCTTC	CASIGTLTYNEQFF	-	TRBV28	TRBJ2-1	-
TGTGCCAGCAGCGTGCGACAGGGGCGGGGTGGCTACACCTTC	CASSVRQGRGGYTF	-	TRBV9	TRBJ1-2	TRBD1
TGTGCCAGCACCTCCCCGACAGGTTTAGCCAAAAACATTCAGTACTTC	CASTSPTGLAKNIQYF	-	TRBV7-2	TRBJ2-4	-
TGTGCCAGCAGCTTCCAAGCTAACTATGGCTACACCTTC	CASSFQANYGYTF	-	TRBV5-4	TRBJ1-2	-
TGTGCCAGCAGCTTAAGCGGGGGGAATACAGCTGAGCAGTTCTTC	CASSLSGGNTAEQFF	-	TRBV7-9	TRBJ2-1	TRBD2